The 17 T cell receptor beta chains below were found in one sample sequenced in a study of blood T cell repertoires in COVID-19. Sequencing used immunoSEQ multiplex PCR; TCRdb keeps in-frame clones, though not all of them. The table has around 250,000 clones, around 83% seen once. The specimen was peripheral blood. Source of these receptors: an elderly man with acute or convalescent COVID-19.

The chain joins TRBV28 to TRBJ1-5; 10 bases are shared with TRBD1. The CDR3 is made up of 14 amino acids. With V trimmed by 4 bases and J by 7 bases, 4 bases remained unmatched. CDR1 is MDHEN, CDR2 SYDVKM, per germline. CDR3 amino acids: CASSSWTGGQPQHF. The CDR3 DNA is TGTGCCAGCAGTTCCTGGACAGGGGGACAGCCCCAGCATTTT.

The CDR3 nucleotides read TGCGCCAGCAGCCAAGATCCCCGCGGGTTCGAGCAGTACTTC. Translated, it gives CASSQDPRGFEQYF. The genes are TRBV4-1 and TRBJ2-7; possibly TRBD2 for D (5 bases). CDR1 and CDR2 (germline): MGHRA, YSYEKL. Trimming took off 0 bases at V and 6 bases at J, with 12 bases between the two ends. This CDR3 region has 14 residues.

The sample holds a few counts of this clone. The chain uses TRBV2 and TRBJ1-1, with D hard to call. Germline V gene data show CDR1 as SNHLY and CDR2 as FYNNEI. This CDR3 has 12 amino acids. Trimming removed 4 bases at V and 0 bases at J, with 3 bases between. The CDR3, as DNA: TGTGCCAGCAGTGTTATGAACACTGAAGCTTTCTTT. Encoded protein: CASSVMNTEAFF.

This chain links TRBV18 with TRBJ1-3; D possibly corresponds to TRBD1 (6 bases). The ends were cut back, 5 bases at V and 2 bases at J, with 16 bases in the middle. Per the germline V gene, CDR1 is KGHSH and CDR2 is LQKENI. The CDR3 has 16 residues. In nucleotides, the CDR3 is TGTGCCAGCTCATCGACAGGCCTCTCGACTGGAAACACCATATATTTT. Translated: CASSSTGLSTGNTIYF.

This chain uses TRBV10-3 with TRBJ2-5; 8 bases map to TRBD2. V gave up 2 bases and J gave up 2 bases; unmatched junction bases: 4. Germline CDR1 is ENHRY and CDR2 is SYGVKD. There are 15 residues in the CDR3. The CDR3 sequence is CAISEGLAQQETQYF. In DNA, the CDR3 is TGTGCCATCAGTGAGGGACTAGCTCAACAAGAGACCCAGTACTTC.

The CDR3 DNA sequence: TGTGCCAGTCGCGGGACTAGCGGGGGATTACACACAGATACGCAGTATTTT. Its translation is CASRGTSGGLHTDTQYF. The V and J genes are TRBV27 and TRBJ2-3; 14 bases are a match to TRBD2. Per the germline V gene, CDR1 is MNHEY and CDR2 is SMNVEV (reference sequence). The CDR3 runs 17 residues. Unmatched junction bases numbered 10, after V lost 9 bases and J lost 2 bases.

At least ten counts were recorded for this clone. The gene calls are TRBV27 and TRBJ2-7, with D perhaps matching TRBD1 (5 bases). There are 13 residues in the CDR3. Per germline, CDR1 MNHEY and CDR2 SMNVEV (reference sequence). Trimming pared 7 bases from V and 3 bases from J, leaving 13 bases between. Written as DNA, the CDR3 is TGTGCCAGCACAGGGCCGCCCCACTACGAGCAGTACTTC. As protein: CASTGPPHYEQYF.

The V call is TRBV2, the J call TRBJ2-5; D ambiguous. Germline loops: CDR1 SNHLY, CDR2 FYNNEI. V lost 2 bases, J lost 6 bases, and 13 bases lay in between. The CDR3 has 14 amino acids. CDR3 coding DNA: TGTGCCAGCAGTGAATCCCAGGTCTGGAAGACCCAGTACTTC. It encodes CASSESQVWKTQYF.

This rearrangement joins TRBV2 to TRBJ2-2; maybe TRBD2 (5 bases). Trimming shortened V by 6 bases and J by 6 bases, and 17 bases separated the two germline ends. This CDR3 contains 15 residues. Germline V CDR1 and CDR2: SNHLY, FYNNEI. DNA of the CDR3: TGTGCCAGCAGCGGATGGGTCGGGGAGTCCGGGGAGCTGTTTTTT. It yields the protein CASSGWVGESGELFF.

The chain has TRBV28 and TRBJ2-5; D may be TRBD1 (5 bases). The V and J ends lost 6 bases and 1 base respectively, with 12 bases between them. The CDR3 sequence is 14 residues long. Germline CDR1 and CDR2: MDHEN and SYDVKM. CDR3 protein: CASSDSQSQETQYF. The CDR3 DNA reads as TGTGCCAGCAGCGACAGCCAGAGCCAAGAGACCCAGTACTTC.

This chain links TRBV28 with TRBJ2-7; D is perhaps TRBD1 (5 bases). CDR3 length: 15 amino acids. From germline, CDR1 is MDHEN and CDR2 SYDVKM. Trimming removed 7 bases at V and 1 base at J, with 17 bases between. The CDR3 DNA reads as TGTGCCAGCAAGGCCCAAGGGGTGCCGTCCTACGAGCAGTACTTC. Encoded protein: CASKAQGVPSYEQYF.

The V gene is TRBV25-1, the J gene TRBJ2-1; tentatively, D is TRBD1 (5 bases). The CDR3 has 16 residues. V gave up 1 base and J gave up 4 bases, with 14 bases separating them. Germline-derived CDR1 and CDR2 are MGHDK and SYGVNS. The CDR3 loop is CASSELGPRAYNEQFF. CDR3 sequence (DNA): TGTGCCAGCAGTGAATTGGGGCCTAGGGCATACAATGAGCAGTTCTTC. Full variable domain (rest looked up from reference TRBV25-1 and TRBJ2-1): EADIYQTPRYLVIGTGKKITLECSQTMGHDKMYWYQQDPGMELHLIHYSYGVNSTEKGDLSSESTVSRIRTEHFPLTLESARPSHTSQYLCASSELGPRAYNEQFFGPGTRLTVL.

In DNA, the CDR3 is TGTGCCAGCAGCGGCCACATCACAGATACGCAGTATTTT. Translated, it gives CASSGHITDTQYF. The chain links TRBV7-8 to TRBJ2-3, with D hard to call. CDR3 length equals 13 residues. Trimming shortened V by 5 bases and J by 2 bases, and 8 bases separated the two germline ends. Germline CDR1 and CDR2: SGHVS and FQNEAQ. Supplemented by reference TRBV7-8 and TRBJ2-3, the full variable domain reads GAGVSQSPRYKVAKRGQDVALRCDPISGHVSLFWYQQALGQGPEFLTYFQNEAQLDKSGLPSDRFFAERPEGSVSTLKIQRTQQEDSAVYLCASSGHITDTQYFGPGTRLTVL.

This chain connects TRBV5-5 to TRBJ2-1; D possibly corresponds to TRBD2 (5 bases). V shed 5 bases and J shed 2 bases, with 14 bases lying between them. Germline assignment: CDR1 SGHKS and CDR2 YYEKEE (reference sequence). The CDR3 sequence is 15 residues long. The CDR3 loop is CASSINSGTYNEQFF. The CDR3 region has the DNA TGTGCCAGCAGTATCAACTCGGGGACCTACAATGAGCAGTTCTTC.

V and J are TRBV19 and TRBJ2-5; D is possibly TRBD1 (6 bases). Germline V gene data show CDR1 as LNHDA and CDR2 as SQIVND (reference sequence). V lost 6 bases and J 4 bases, leaving 21 bases between the germline ends. The CDR3 totals 16 residues. The CDR3 spells CASSRGNTGPRETQYF. The CDR3, as DNA: TGTGCCAGTAGCCGAGGGAATACAGGGCCCCGAGAGACCCAGTACTTC.

The chain couples TRBV3-1 (or the pseudogene TRBV3-2) to TRBJ1-1; D gene ambiguous. CDR1 LGHDT and CDR2 YNNKEL come from the germline V gene (reference sequence). V shed 5 bases and J shed 2 bases, with 9 bases lying between them. The CDR3 is made up of 13 amino acids. The CDR3 sequence: CASSSTQNTEAFF. CDR3 DNA sequence: TGTGCCAGCAGCTCGACACAAAACACTGAAGCTTTCTTT.

The gene calls are TRBV11-2 and TRBJ2-3, with D tentatively TRBD2 (6 bases). Germline CDR1 and CDR2: SGHAT and FQNNGV. The CDR3 has 14 amino acids. The ends were cut back, 1 base at V and 4 bases at J, with 9 bases in the middle. The CDR3 nucleotides are TGTGCCAGCAGCTTAGGCGGGAATCCAGATACGCAGTATTTT. Its translation: CASSLGGNPDTQYF.